A selection of T cell receptor beta chains follows, all from one sample in a study of blood T cell repertoires in COVID-19. Generated by immunoSEQ multiplex PCR, the TCRdb table keeps only in-frame clones and is missing some. The table shows about 59,000 clones, with 91% occurring only once. Sequencing input: peripheral blood. These receptors all stem from a human donor in a cohort sampled during active COVID-19. Each CDR3 is given with its conserved first and last residue. A D gene is named only where the DNA matches it firmly. Expanded clones get a size class; other rows say once, few or many, or leave the size out.

j_gene | v_gene | d_gene | abundance | CDR3nt | CDR3aa
TRBJ2-4 | TRBV5-1 | TRBD2 | - | TGCGCCAGCAGAGGGGAGGGTTGGGCGCCGGCCAAAAACATTCAGTACTTC | CASRGEGWAPAKNIQYF
TRBJ2-5 | TRBV2 | TRBD2 | once | TGTGCCAGCAGTGGAGGTTCGGGAGGGCAAGAGACCCAGTACTTC | CASSGGSGGQETQYF
TRBJ1-5 | TRBV18 | TRBD1 | - | TGTGCCAGCTCACCGGGACAGGGGGCCATTAGCAATCAGCCCCAGCATTTT | CASSPGQGAISNQPQHF
TRBJ2-7 | TRBV6-6 | - | - | TGTGCCAGCAGTTCCCCGGAGCGGGCGAGCTCCTACGAGCAGTACTTC | CASSSPERASSYEQYF
TRBJ1-2 | TRBV7-2 | - | - | TGTGCCAGCAGCTTAGGGGGGGACTATGGCTACACCTTC | CASSLGGDYGYTF
TRBJ1-2 | TRBV19 | - | - | TGTGCCAGTAGTATCTCGAAGCCTCTTAACTATGGCTACACCTTC | CASSISKPLNYGYTF
TRBJ2-5 | TRBV3-1/TRBV3-2 | - | - | TGTGCCAGCAGCCAAGGGAGAGAGACCCAGTACTTC | CASSQGRETQYF
TRBJ2-7 | TRBV11-3 | TRBD2 | once | TGTGCCAGCAGCTTAGATCCCCCCCTTGGTCGGGGGGGCCAGCACGAGCAGTACTTC | CASSLDPPLGRGGQHEQYF
TRBJ2-2 | TRBV5-6 | TRBD1 | - | TGTGCCAGCACCGACAGGACAGGGCTAGTCACCGGGGAGCTGTTTTTT | CASTDRTGLVTGELFF
TRBJ2-7 | TRBV10-2 | - | - | TGCGCCAGCAGTGACAACGCGGTCTCCTACGAGCAGTACTTC | CASSDNAVSYEQYF
TRBJ2-7 | TRBV5-1 | TRBD1 | - | TGCGCCAGCAGCTGGGTGACAGGGGATTACGAGCAGTACTTC | CASSWVTGDYEQYF
TRBJ2-7 | TRBV6-5 | TRBD2 | - | TGTGCCAGCCGAGTAGCGGGAGGCTACGAGCAGTACTTC | CASRVAGGYEQYF
TRBJ2-2 | TRBV2 | - | - | TGTGCCAGCAGTGGAGGGGCGGGGATCGCCGGGGAGCTGTTTTTT | CASSGGAGIAGELFF
TRBJ1-1 | TRBV7-3 | TRBD1 | - | TGTGCCAGCAGCCGACAGGGTTACACTGAAGCTTTCTTT | CASSRQGYTEAFF
TRBJ2-5 | TRBV10-2 | - | - | TGCGCCAGCAGTGCGACGGGTCAAGAGACCCAGTACTTC | CASSATGQETQYF
TRBJ2-4 | TRBV19 | TRBD2 | - | TGTGCCAGTAGCCTGACTAGCGGGGGGGAAGCCAAAAACATTCAGTACTTC | CASSLTSGGEAKNIQYF
TRBJ2-1 | TRBV7-3 | - | - | TGTGCCAGCAGTTTAACTAGAGACTCCTACAATGAGCAGTTCTTC | CASSLTRDSYNEQFF
TRBJ2-1 | TRBV20-1 | TRBD2 | - | TGCAGTGCTAGTTTTAGCGGGGGGTTAAATGAGCAGTTCTTC | CSASFSGGLNEQFF
TRBJ2-3 | TRBV13 | TRBD2 | - | TGTGCCAGCAGCTTTGCTAGCGGGGGCTGGGATACGCAGTATTTT | CASSFASGGWDTQYF
TRBJ1-5 | TRBV2 | TRBD1 | - | TGTGCCAGCACCAGGGGGCAGCAGCAGCCCCAGCATTTT | CASTRGQQQPQHF
TRBJ2-3 | TRBV5-1 | - | - | TGCGCCAGCACCCTGGCGGGGCGGAGCACAGATACGCAGTATTTT | CASTLAGRSTDTQYF
TRBJ2-7 | TRBV4-3 | - | - | TGCGCCAGCAGCCAAACCCTGGCCGCCGAGCAGTACTTC | CASSQTLAAEQYF
TRBJ2-3 | TRBV5-1 | TRBD1 | few | TGCGCCAGCAGCTCCGAACCGACAGGGCCGGCAGATACGCAGTATTTT | CASSSEPTGPADTQYF
TRBJ2-1 | TRBV10-2 | TRBD2 | - | TGCGCCAGCAGTGAGTCGTCGGTAGCGGGGGGTAGGGATGAGCAGTTCTTC | CASSESSVAGGRDEQFF
TRBJ1-4 | TRBV5-1 | - | once | TGCGCCAGCAGCCCTGGTCAGGGTGAGGAAAAACTGTTTTTT | CASSPGQGEEKLFF
TRBJ1-1 | TRBV12-5 | - | few | TGTGCTAGTGGTCGCATCAAGGATGGGGAGCTGGCCCGGCACACTGAAGCTTTCTTT | CASGRIKDGELARHTEAFF
TRBJ1-5 | TRBV6-5 | - | - | TGTGCCAGCAGTCCACGAGCCGATCAGCCCCAGCATTTT | CASSPRADQPQHF
TRBJ1-3 | TRBV11-2 | - | - | TGTGCCAGCAGCTTAGATTCGAGAGGAGTAGCTGCGGGAAACACCATATATTTT | CASSLDSRGVAAGNTIYF
TRBJ2-3 | TRBV5-1 | TRBD2 | - | TGCGCCAGCAGCTTGACGGCTAGCGGGAGAACAGATACGCAGTATTTT | CASSLTASGRTDTQYF
TRBJ1-2 | TRBV5-1 | - | - | TGCGCCAGCAGCCCCACGGGGGAGGGCAGTGGTAACTATGGCTACACCTTC | CASSPTGEGSGNYGYTF
TRBJ2-5 | TRBV28 | - | once | TGTGCCAGCACGGTTGGTAGCGGCCAAGAGACCCAGTACTTC | CASTVGSGQETQYF
TRBJ2-5 | TRBV2 | - | - | TGTGCCAGCAGTGGTAAGGGGTTGAGTGTGGAGACCCAGTACTTC | CASSGKGLSVETQYF
TRBJ1-3 | TRBV6-1 | - | few | TGTGCCAGCAGTGCAGACAGGCCATATTCTGGAAACACCATATATTTT | CASSADRPYSGNTIYF
TRBJ1-2 | TRBV7-3 | - | few | TGTGCCAGCAGCGTTTACTCCGGGAGCACCCAGCCCTATGGCTACACCTTC | CASSVYSGSTQPYGYTF
TRBJ1-5 | TRBV19 | TRBD1 | medium-sized | TGTGCCAGTAGTACCACAGGGGGCGGTCAGCCCCAGCATTTT | CASSTTGGGQPQHF
TRBJ2-1 | TRBV7-3 | - | - | TGTGCCAGCAGCTTAACCGGGCTCTGGGGGGATGAGCAGTTCTTC | CASSLTGLWGDEQFF
TRBJ2-1 | TRBV6-2/TRBV6-3 | TRBD1 | once | TGTGCCAGCAGCCGTGGACAGGTTGGTTACAATGAGCAGTTCTTC | CASSRGQVGYNEQFF
TRBJ2-7 | TRBV3-1/TRBV3-2 | - | - | TGTGCCAGCAGCCATAGGGGCGAGCAGTACTTC | CASSHRGEQYF
TRBJ1-5 | TRBV12-5 | - | - | TGTGCTAGTGGTTGGGCGGTAGGGGCAAGCAATCAGCCCCAGCATTTT | CASGWAVGASNQPQHF
TRBJ1-6 | TRBV15 | TRBD1 | - | TGTGCCACCAGCAGCCAGGGACAGGGGTCACCCCTCCACTTT | CATSSQGQGSPLHF
TRBJ2-1 | TRBV9 | TRBD2 | - | TGTGCCAGCAGCCCCGGACTAGCGCACAATGAGCAGTTCTTC | CASSPGLAHNEQFF
TRBJ1-6 | TRBV19 | - | - | TGTGCCAGTAGTAGGTCCGGGACAAACTATAATTCACCCCTCCACTTT | CASSRSGTNYNSPLHF
TRBJ1-1 | TRBV18 | TRBD1 | - | TGTGCCAGCTCACAAGGGACAGGGAACACTGAAGCTTTCTTT | CASSQGTGNTEAFF
TRBJ2-7 | TRBV3-1/TRBV3-2 | TRBD2 | few | TGTGCCAGCAGCCTCCTGGGGGGGGTAGTCAACGAGCAGTACTTC | CASSLLGGVVNEQYF
TRBJ2-2 | TRBV7-9 | - | - | TGTGCCAGCAGTTCACTCACCGGGGAGCTGTTTTTT | CASSSLTGELFF
TRBJ1-3 | TRBV4-3 | TRBD1 | - | TGCGCCAGCAGCCAAGCCGGGACAGTCTCTGGAAACACCATATATTTT | CASSQAGTVSGNTIYF
TRBJ2-5 | TRBV5-4 | - | - | TGTGCCAGCAGCGGGATTCTTAGCGGTTTACAAGAGACCCAGTACTTC | CASSGILSGLQETQYF
TRBJ1-2 | TRBV5-1 | - | - | TGCGCCAGCAGCTTGGGACAGATAGATGGCTACACCTTC | CASSLGQIDGYTF
TRBJ2-2 | TRBV2 | TRBD2 | - | TGTGCCAGCCTACTAGCGGGGGGAAACACCGGGGAGCTGTTTTTT | CASLLAGGNTGELFF
TRBJ2-1 | TRBV7-3 | - | - | TGTGCCAGCAGCTCCCGAGGGGGGACTAACAATGAGCAGTTCTTC | CASSSRGGTNNEQFF
TRBJ2-2 | TRBV14 | TRBD1 | - | TGTGCCAGCAGCCAATGGACAGGGGTTGTCACCGGGGAGCTGTTTTTT | CASSQWTGVVTGELFF
TRBJ1-5 | TRBV5-1 | - | - | TGCGCCAGCAGCCGTACAGGGAATCAGCCCCAGCATTTT | CASSRTGNQPQHF
TRBJ2-1 | TRBV7-9 | - | - | TGTGCCAGCAGCCCCGACTATGTAAAAACGTACAATGAGCAGTTCTTC | CASSPDYVKTYNEQFF
TRBJ2-3 | TRBV5-4 | TRBD2 | once | TGTGCCAGCAGCTCCGGGACTAGCCTGTTTGGAGATACGCAGTATTTT | CASSSGTSLFGDTQYF
TRBJ2-3 | TRBV5-1 | - | once | TGCGCCAGCAGCCCCGGACTATCGGAAGGGTCAGATACGCAGTATTTT | CASSPGLSEGSDTQYF
TRBJ2-3 | TRBV4-2 | - | - | TGTGCCAGCAGCCAAGGAGATAGCGGTGGAGATACGCAGTATTTT | CASSQGDSGGDTQYF
TRBJ2-1 | TRBV7-9 | - | - | TGTGCCAGCGCTGTTGGGCGGTGGCAGGGCAATGAGCAGTTCTTC | CASAVGRWQGNEQFF
TRBJ2-7 | TRBV12-3/TRBV12-4 | - | - | TGTGCCAGCAGGCCCCCCGCAGCCTACGAGCAGTACTTC | CASRPPAAYEQYF
TRBJ2-7 | TRBV10-3 | TRBD2 | - | TGTGCCATCAGTGAAGGGACTATTTACGAGCAGTACTTC | CAISEGTIYEQYF